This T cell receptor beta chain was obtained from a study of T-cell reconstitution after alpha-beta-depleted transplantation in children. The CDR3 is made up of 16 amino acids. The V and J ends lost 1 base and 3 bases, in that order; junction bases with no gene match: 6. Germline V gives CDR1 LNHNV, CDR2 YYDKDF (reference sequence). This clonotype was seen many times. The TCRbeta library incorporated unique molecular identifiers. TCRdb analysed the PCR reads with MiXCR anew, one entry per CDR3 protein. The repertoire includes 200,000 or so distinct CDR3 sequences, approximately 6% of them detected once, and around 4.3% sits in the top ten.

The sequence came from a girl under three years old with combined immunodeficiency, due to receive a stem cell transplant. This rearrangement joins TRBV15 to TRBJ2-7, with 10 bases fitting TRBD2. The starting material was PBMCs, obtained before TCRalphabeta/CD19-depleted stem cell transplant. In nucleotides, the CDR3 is TGTGCCACCAGCAGAGTTATGTCTAGCGGGAGCTACGAGCAGTACTTC. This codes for CATSRVMSSGSYEQYF.